This TCR beta chain was recorded in a study of shared clonotypes between healthy human individuals. Clones were sequenced by immunoSEQ multiplex PCR, and TCRdb holds only the in-frame ones, with some missing. The repertoire includes 2 million or so clones, over 85% of them detected once, and around 1.1% sits in the top ten. Whole-study results and caveats: The sharing of approximately 5.1% of naive CD4 clonotypes was seen across a few donors.

Positive CCR7 selection of CD45RO-negative cells yielded the naive CD8 cells, and terminally differentiated effector memory CD45RA+ cells were excluded. On this clone itself: Its target is not known. The sample holds other DNA sequences that translate to the same CDR3.

This TCR came from a man aged 18 to 30 in good health. The source material was naive CD8+ T cells sorted from blood.

CDR3 coding DNA: TGTGCCAGCAGCGTAGGAGGTCGAGACACAGATACGCAGTATTTT. Encoded protein: CASSVGGRDTDTQYF. V gene TRBV9 combines with J gene TRBJ2-3; D is undetermined. Trimming left V 0 bases short and J 2 bases short, with 10 bases between. CDR3 length: 15 amino acids. CDR1 and CDR2 from the germline V gene are SGDLS and YYNGEE.